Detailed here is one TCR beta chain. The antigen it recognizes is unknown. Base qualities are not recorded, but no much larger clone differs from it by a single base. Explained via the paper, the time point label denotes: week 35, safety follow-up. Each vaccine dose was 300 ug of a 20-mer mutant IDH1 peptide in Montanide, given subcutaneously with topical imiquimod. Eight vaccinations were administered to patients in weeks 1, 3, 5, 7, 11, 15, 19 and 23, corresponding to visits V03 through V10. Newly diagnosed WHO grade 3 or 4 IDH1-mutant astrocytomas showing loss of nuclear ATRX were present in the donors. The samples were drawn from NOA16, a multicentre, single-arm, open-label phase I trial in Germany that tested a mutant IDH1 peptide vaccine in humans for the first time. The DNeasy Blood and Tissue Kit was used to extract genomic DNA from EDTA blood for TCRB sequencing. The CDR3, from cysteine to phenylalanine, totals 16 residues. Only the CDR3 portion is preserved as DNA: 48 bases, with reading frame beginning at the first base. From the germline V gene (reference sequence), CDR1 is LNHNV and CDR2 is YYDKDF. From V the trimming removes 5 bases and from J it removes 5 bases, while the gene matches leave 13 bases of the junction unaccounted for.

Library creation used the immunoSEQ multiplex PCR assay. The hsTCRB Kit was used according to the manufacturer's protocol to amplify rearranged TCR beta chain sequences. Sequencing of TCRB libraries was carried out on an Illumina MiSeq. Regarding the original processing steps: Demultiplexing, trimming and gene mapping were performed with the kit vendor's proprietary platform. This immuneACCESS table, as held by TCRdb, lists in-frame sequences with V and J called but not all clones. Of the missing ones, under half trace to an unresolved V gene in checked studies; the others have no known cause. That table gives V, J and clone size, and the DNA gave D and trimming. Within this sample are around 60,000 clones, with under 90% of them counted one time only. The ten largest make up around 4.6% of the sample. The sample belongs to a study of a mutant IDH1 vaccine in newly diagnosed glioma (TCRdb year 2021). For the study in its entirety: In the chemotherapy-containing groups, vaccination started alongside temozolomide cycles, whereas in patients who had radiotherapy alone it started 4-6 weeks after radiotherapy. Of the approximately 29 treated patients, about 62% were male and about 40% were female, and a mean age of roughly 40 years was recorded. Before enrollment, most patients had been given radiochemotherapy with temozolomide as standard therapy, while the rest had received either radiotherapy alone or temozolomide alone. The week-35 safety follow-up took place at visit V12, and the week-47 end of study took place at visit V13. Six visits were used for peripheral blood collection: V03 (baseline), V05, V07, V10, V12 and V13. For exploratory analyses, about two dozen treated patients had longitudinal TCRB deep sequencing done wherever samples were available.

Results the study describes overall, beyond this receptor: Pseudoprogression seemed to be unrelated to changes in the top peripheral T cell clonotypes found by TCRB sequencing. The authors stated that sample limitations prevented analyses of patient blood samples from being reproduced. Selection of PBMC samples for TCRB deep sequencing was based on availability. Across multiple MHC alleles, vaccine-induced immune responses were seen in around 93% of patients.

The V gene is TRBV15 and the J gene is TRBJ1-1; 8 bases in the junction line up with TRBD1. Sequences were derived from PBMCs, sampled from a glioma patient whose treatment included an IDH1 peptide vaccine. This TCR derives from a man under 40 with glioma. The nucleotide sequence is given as TGTGCCACCAGCGGACGAACTCAGGGGGCCTGGACTGAAGCTTTCTTT. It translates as CATSGRTQGAWTEAFF.